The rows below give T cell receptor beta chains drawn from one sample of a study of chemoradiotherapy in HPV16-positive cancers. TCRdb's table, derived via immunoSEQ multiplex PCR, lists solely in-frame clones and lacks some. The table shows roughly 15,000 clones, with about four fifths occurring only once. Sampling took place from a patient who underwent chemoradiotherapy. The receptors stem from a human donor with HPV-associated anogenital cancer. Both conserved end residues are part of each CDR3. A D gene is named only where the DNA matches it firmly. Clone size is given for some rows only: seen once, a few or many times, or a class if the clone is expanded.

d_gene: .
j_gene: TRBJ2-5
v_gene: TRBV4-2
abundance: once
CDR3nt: TGTGCCAGCAGCCAATGGTCGCGATCATCGCGGATAGCCGAGACCCAGTACTTC
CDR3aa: CASSQWSRSSRIAETQYF

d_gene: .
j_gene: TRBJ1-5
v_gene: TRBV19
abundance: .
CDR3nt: TGTGCCAGTAGTATAGATCTTCTCCGGAATCAGCCCCAGCATTTT
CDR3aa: CASSIDLLRNQPQHF

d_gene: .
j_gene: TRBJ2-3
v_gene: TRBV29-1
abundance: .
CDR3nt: TGCAGCGTTGTGCCCGACGGTGCAGATACGCAGTATTTT
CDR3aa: CSVVPDGADTQYF

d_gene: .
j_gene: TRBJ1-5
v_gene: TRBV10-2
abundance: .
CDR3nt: TGCGCCAGCAGTGAGGAACGCCAGCCCCAGCATTTT
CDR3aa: CASSEERQPQHF

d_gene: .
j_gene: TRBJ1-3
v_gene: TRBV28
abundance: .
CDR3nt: TGTGCCAGCAGTTTATCTGGAGACACCATATATTTT
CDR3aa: CASSLSGDTIYF

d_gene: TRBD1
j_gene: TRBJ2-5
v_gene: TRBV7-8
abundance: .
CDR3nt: TGTGCCAGCAGCGCCATCGGGACAGGGCAAGAGACCCAGTACTTC
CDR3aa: CASSAIGTGQETQYF

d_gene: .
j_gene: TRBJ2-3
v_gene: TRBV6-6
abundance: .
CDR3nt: TGTGCCAGCAGCACAGATACGCAGTATTTT
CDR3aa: CASSTDTQYF

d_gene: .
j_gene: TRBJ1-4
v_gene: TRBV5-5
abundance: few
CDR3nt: TGTGCCAGCAGCCTAACTATAGGAGAAAAACTGTTTTTT
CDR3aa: CASSLTIGEKLFF

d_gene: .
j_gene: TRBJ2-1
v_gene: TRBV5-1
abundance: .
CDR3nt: TGCGCCAGCAGCCCCGCATGGGGGACCGTTCGGTTCTTC
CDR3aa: CASSPAWGTVRFF

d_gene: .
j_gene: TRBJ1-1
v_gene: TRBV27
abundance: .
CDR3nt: TGTGCCAGCAGTGGACAACCGACACTGAACACTGAAGCTTTCTTT
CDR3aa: CASSGQPTLNTEAFF

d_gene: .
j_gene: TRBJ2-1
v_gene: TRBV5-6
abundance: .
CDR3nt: TGTGCCAGCAGCTTGGGACAGGCGAACAATGAGCAGTTCTTC
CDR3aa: CASSLGQANNEQFF

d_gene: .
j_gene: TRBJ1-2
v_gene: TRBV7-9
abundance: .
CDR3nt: TGTGCCAGCAGCTTAGCCGACTATGGCTACACCTTC
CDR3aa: CASSLADYGYTF

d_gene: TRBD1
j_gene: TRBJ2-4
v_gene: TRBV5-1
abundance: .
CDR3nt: TGCGCCAGCAGCCTTGACAGGGGAGCTATGGCCAAAAACATTCAGTACTTC
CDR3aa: CASSLDRGAMAKNIQYF

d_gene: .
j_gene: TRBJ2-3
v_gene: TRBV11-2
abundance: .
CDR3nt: TGTGCCAGCAGCTTAGAAGGGAGGCGAGATACGCAGTATTTT
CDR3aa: CASSLEGRRDTQYF

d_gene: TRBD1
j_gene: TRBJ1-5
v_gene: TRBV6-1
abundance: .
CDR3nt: TGTGCCGGATCGAGGGGGACAGGGGTGGGGCAGCCCCAGCATTTT
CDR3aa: CAGSRGTGVGQPQHF

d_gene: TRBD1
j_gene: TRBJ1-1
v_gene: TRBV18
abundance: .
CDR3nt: TGTGCCAGCTCACCCAACATAGAAACCGGGACAGGGGGAACTGAAGCTTTCTTT
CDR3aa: CASSPNIETGTGGTEAFF

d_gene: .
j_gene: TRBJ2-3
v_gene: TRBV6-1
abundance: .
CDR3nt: TGTGCCAGCAGTGAAACCGGGGGAAATACGCAGTATTTT
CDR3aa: CASSETGGNTQYF

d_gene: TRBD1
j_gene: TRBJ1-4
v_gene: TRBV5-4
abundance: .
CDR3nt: TGTGCCAGCAGCGCACCGGCAGGGGGTAATGAAAAACTGTTTTTT
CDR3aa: CASSAPAGGNEKLFF

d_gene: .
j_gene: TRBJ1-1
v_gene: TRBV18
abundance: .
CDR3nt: TGTGCCAGCTCACGGGAAGGCACTGAAGCTTTCTTT
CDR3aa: CASSREGTEAFF

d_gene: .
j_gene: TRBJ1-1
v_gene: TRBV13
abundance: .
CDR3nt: TGTGCCAGCAGCTTAGGAGGGGGGGCGACTGAAGCTTTCTTT
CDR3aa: CASSLGGGATEAFF

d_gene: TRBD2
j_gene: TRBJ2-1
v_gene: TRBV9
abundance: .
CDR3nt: TGTGCCAGCAGCCCCTCCGTCGGGACTAGCAGCTACAATGAGCAGTTCTTC
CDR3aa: CASSPSVGTSSYNEQFF

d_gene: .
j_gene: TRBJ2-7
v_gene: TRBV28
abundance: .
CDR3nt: TGTGCCAGCAGTTTATGGGCACATCAGAGCTCCTACGAGCAGTACTTC
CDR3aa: CASSLWAHQSSYEQYF

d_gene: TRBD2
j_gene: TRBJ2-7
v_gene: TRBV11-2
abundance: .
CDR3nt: TGTGCCAGCAGCTTAGGTTGGGTAGCGGGGGAGCAGTACTTC
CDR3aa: CASSLGWVAGEQYF

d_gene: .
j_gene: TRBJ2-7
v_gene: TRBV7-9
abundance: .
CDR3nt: TGTGCCAGCAGCTTGAGCAACAGGGACGAGCAGTACTTC
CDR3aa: CASSLSNRDEQYF

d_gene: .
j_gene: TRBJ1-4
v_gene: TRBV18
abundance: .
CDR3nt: TGTGCCAGCTCACCCTCCCGGGGGATGGATGAAAAACTGTTTTTT
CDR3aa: CASSPSRGMDEKLFF

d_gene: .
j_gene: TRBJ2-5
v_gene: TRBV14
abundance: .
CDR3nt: TGTGCCAGCAGTCCTGACTACTACGAGACCCAGTACTTC
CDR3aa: CASSPDYYETQYF

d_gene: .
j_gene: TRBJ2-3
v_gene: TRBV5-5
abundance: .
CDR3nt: TGTGCCAGCAGCCCGAGCACAGATACGCAGTATTTT
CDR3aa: CASSPSTDTQYF

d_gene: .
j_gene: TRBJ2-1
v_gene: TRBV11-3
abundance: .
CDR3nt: TGTGCCAGCAGCTTAGGTTCCGGGAAAGGTGGGGGGCGGCAGTTCTTC
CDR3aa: CASSLGSGKGGGRQFF

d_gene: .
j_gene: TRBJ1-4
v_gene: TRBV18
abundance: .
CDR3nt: TGTGCCAGCTCAGGCATTACGAGTGAAAAACTGTTTTTT
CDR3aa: CASSGITSEKLFF

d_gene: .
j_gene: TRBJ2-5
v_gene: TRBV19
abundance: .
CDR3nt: TGTGCCAGTAGTGGCAGGGAACCGCGAGAGACCCAGTACTTC
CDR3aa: CASSGREPRETQYF

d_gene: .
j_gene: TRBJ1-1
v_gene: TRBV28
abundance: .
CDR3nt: TGTGCCAGCAGTTCAGAATGGACTGAAGCTTTCTTT
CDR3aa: CASSSEWTEAFF

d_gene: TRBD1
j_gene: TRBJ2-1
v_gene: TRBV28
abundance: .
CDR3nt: TGTGCCAGCACAGGGACAGTGTACAATGAGCAGTTCTTC
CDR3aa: CASTGTVYNEQFF

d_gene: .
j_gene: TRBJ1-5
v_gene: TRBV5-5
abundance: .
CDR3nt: TGTGCCAGCAGCGTGCGTGAGAGGGGAAATCAGCCCCAGCATTTT
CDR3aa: CASSVRERGNQPQHF

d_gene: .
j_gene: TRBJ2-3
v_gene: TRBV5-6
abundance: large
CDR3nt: TGTGCCAGCAGCCTCCGGCCAGATACGCAGTATTTT
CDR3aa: CASSLRPDTQYF

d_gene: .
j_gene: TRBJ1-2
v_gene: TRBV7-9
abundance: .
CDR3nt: TGTGCCAGCAGCCCAGATCTAGGGGGCTACACCTTC
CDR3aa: CASSPDLGGYTF